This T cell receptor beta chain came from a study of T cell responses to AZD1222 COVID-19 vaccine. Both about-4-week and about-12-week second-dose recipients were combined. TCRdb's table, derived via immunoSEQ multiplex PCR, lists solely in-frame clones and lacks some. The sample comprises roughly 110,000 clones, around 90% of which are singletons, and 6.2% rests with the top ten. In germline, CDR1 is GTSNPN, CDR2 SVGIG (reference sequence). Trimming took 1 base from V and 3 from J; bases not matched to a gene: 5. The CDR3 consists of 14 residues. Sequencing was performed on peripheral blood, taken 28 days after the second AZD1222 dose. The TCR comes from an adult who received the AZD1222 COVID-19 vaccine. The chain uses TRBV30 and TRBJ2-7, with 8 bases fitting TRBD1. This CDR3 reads CAWSGRTGFYEQYF. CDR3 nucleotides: TGTGCCTGGAGTGGTCGGACAGGGTTCTACGAGCAGTACTTC.